This T cell receptor (beta chain) derives from a study of blood T cell repertoires in COVID-19. On the study more broadly: Sources were T cells, B-cell-depleted T cells, or PBMCs; the material itself was cDNA or gDNA.

Assay: immunoSEQ multiplex PCR; the TCRdb copy retains only in-frame clones and omits some. The sample carries approximately 300,000 clones, 85% to 90% recorded once. V lost 0 bases and J lost 9, with 15 bases in between. The CDR3 totals 16 residues. From germline, CDR1 is LGHDT and CDR2 YNNKEL (reference sequence). Researchers sorted participants into cohorts using their self-reported clinical history. The chain couples TRBV3-1 (or the pseudogene TRBV3-2) to TRBJ1-6; D is possibly TRBD1 (5 bases). The clonotype was recovered from a woman aged 18-29 years who had recovered from COVID-19. Sample: PBMCs or T cells enriched from blood (not recorded which). The CDR3 loop is CASSQDRATRGSPLHF. The CDR3 DNA follows: TGTGCCAGCAGCCAAGATCGGGCGACAAGGGGTTCACCCCTCCACTTT.